Sequencing of this TCR beta chain was carried out in a study of OX40 agonist ivuxolimab in advanced cancers. At the level of the study: Patients receiving dose escalation had hepatocellular carcinoma, melanoma, renal cell or head and neck cancer. Prior anti-PD-1, anti-PD-L1 or anti-CTLA-4 therapy was allowed; 35% to 40% had some.

Study-wide results and caveats: CD8+ T cells showed, on average, more clonal expansion than CD4+ cells.

Of note for this clone: Antigen specificity is unknown.

The protocol was immunoSEQ multiplex PCR, while the TCRdb copy is restricted to in-frame clones and leaves out a portion. The sample has about 81,000 clones, 84% seen once. The V end lost 3 bases, the J end lost 2 bases, and 22 bases lay between the germline ends. The CDR3 length is 18 residues. Germline-derived CDR1 and CDR2 are GTSNPN and SVGIG (reference sequence). The TCR comes from an adult with an advanced solid tumor such as melanoma, head and neck, liver or kidney cancer. This material consisted of CD4+ or CD8+ T cells sorted from blood, taken in a trial of the OX40 agonist ivuxolimab. V is TRBV30 and J is TRBJ2-2, with D possibly TRBD2 on 6 matching bases. The CDR3 DNA is TGTGCCTGGAGGCATCGGATACGAGCGGGCCCTAACACCGGGGAGCTGTTTTTT. The encoded protein is CAWRHRIRAGPNTGELFF.